This TCR beta chain is from a study of blood T cells in healthy people across ages. The study, taken as a whole, reports: Unsorted PBMC material precluded a definitive naive versus antigen-experienced comparison.

From germline, CDR1 is SQVTM and CDR2 ANQGSEA. V dropped 4 bases and J dropped 7; count of bases not matched to a gene: 10. The CDR3 has 14 residues. This clonotype was observed many times. Its antigen is still unknown. The authors ran a second PCR of roughly 6 to 12 cycles using a sample-barcoded 5' primer and a J-beta primer mix. One entry per CDR3 protein, called by TCRdb with MiXCR from the 5' RACE reads. The repertoire has about 1.7 million distinct CDR3 sequences, roughly 27% of them found once; the top ten carry roughly 8%. Sample: blood. This chain joins TRBV29-1 and TRBJ2-1; 7 positions agree with TRBD1. This sequence originates from a woman between 25 and 40 years old in good health. CDR3 nucleotides: TGCAGCGTTGCTGTGTCCAGGGGACAGAATGAGCAGTTCTTC. It yields the protein CSVAVSRGQNEQFF.